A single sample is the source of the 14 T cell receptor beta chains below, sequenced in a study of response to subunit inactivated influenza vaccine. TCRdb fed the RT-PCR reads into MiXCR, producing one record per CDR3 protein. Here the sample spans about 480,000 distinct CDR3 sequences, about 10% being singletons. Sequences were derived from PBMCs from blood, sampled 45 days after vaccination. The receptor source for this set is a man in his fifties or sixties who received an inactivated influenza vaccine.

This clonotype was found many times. The CDR3: CSARDRAKDTQYF. The CDR3 DNA follows: TGCAGTGCGAGGGACAGGGCGAAAGATACGCAGTATTTT. This chain links TRBV20-1 with TRBJ2-3; 9 bases map to TRBD1. V was clipped by 6 bases and J by 5 bases; unmatched bases: 6. The germline V gene has CDR1 DFQATT and CDR2 SNEGSKA (reference sequence). This CDR3 has 13 amino acids.

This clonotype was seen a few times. The CDR3 sequence is CASSFRAGTGELFF. As DNA, the CDR3 is TGTGCCAGCAGCTTTAGGGCAGGCACCGGGGAGCTGTTTTTT. The chain couples TRBV11-2 to TRBJ2-2; no reliable D call. With 3 bases removed from V and 4 bases from J, the gap between germline ends came to 9 bases. The CDR3 has 14 amino acids. CDR1 is SGHAT and CDR2 is FQNNGV in the germline V gene.

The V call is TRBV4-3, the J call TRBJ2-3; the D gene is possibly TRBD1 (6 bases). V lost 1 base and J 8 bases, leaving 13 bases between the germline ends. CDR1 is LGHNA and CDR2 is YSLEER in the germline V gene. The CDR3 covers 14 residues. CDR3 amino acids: CASSQGTGTFTQYF. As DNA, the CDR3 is TGCGCCAGCAGCCAAGGAACCGGGACATTTACGCAGTATTTT.

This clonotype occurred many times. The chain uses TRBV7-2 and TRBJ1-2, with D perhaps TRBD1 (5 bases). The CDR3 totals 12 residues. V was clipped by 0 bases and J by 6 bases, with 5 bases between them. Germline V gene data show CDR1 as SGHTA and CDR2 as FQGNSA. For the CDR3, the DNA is TGTGCCAGCAGCTTAGCCAGGGATGGCTACACCTTC. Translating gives CASSLARDGYTF. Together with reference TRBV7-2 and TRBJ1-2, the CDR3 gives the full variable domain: GAGVSQSPSNKVTEKGKDVELRCDPISGHTALYWYRQSLGQGLEFLIYFQGNSAPDKSGLPSDRFSAERTGGSVSTLTIQRTQQEDSAVYLCASSLARDGYTFGSGTRLTVV.

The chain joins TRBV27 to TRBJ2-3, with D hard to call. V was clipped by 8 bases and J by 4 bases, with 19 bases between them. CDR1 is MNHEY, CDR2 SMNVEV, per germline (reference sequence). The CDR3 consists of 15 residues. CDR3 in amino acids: CASGYVGPRADTQYF. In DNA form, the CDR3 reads TGTGCCAGCGGGTATGTGGGTCCTCGAGCAGATACGCAGTATTTT.

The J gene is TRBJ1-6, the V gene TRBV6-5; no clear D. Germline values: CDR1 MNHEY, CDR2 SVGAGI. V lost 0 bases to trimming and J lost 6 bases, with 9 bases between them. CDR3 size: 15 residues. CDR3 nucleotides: TGTGCCAGCAGTTACTCTCTTACGGGTAATTCACCCCTCCACTTT. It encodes CASSYSLTGNSPLHF.

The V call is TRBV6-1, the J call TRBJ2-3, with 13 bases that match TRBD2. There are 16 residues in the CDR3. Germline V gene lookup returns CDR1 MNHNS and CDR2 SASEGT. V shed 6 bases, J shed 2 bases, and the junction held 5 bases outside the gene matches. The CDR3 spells CASRTSGGKITDTQYF. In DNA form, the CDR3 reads TGTGCCAGCAGGACTAGCGGGGGGAAGATCACAGATACGCAGTATTTT.

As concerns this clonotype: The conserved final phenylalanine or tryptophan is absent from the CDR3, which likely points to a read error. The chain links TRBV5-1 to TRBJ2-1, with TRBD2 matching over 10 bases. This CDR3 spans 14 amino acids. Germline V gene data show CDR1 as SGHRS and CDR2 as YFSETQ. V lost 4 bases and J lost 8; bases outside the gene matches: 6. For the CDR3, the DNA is TGCGCCAGCAGCCAGTCCGGGACTAGCGATGAGCAGTTCTTA. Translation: CASSQSGTSDEQFL.

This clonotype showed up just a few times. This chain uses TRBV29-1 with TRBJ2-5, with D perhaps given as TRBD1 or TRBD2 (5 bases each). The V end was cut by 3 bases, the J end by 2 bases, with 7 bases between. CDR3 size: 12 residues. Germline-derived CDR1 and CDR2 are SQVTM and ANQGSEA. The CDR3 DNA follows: TGCAGCGTTGACTGGGGGCAAGAGACCCAGTACTTC. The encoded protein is CSVDWGQETQYF.

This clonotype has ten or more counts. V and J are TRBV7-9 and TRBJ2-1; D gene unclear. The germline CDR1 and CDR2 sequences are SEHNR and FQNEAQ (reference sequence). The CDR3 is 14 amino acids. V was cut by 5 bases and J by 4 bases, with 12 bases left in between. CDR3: CASSVGTFYNEQFF. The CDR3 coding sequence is TGTGCCAGCAGCGTAGGAACTTTTTACAATGAGCAGTTCTTC.

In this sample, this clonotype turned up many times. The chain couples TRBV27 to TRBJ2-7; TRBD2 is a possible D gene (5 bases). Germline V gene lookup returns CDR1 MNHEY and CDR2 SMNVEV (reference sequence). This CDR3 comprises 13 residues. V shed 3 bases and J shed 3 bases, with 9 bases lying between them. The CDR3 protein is CASSLRGNYEQYF. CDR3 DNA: TGTGCCAGCAGTTTGCGAGGGAACTACGAGCAGTACTTC.

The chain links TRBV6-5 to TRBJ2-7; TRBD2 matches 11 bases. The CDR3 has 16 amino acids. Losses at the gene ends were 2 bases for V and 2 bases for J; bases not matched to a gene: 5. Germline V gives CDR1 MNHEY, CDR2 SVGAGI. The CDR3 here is CASSYATSGRTYEQYF. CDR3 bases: TGTGCCAGCAGTTACGCCACTAGCGGGAGAACCTACGAGCAGTACTTC.

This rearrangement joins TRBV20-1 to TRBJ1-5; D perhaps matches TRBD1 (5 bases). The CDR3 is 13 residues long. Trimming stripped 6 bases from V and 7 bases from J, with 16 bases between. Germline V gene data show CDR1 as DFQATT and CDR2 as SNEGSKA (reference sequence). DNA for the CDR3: TGCAGTGCCGGGACGGATTTTAGCCAGCCCCAGCATTTT. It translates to CSAGTDFSQPQHF.

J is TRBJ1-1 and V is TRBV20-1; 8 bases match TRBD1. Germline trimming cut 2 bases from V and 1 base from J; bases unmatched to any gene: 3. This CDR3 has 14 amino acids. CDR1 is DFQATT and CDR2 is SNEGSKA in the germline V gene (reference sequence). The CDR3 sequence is CSARKGQANTEAFF. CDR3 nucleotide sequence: TGCAGTGCTAGAAAGGGACAGGCGAACACTGAAGCTTTCTTT.